This TCR beta chain was found in a study of blood T cell repertoires in COVID-19. Across the whole study: Samples came from the United States, Italy and Spain, spanning acute and convalescent COVID-19.

CDR1 and CDR2 from the germline V gene are SGHTA and FQGNSA. V gave up 1 base and J gave up 2 bases, with 10 bases separating them. The CDR3 consists of 15 residues. The data were produced by immunoSEQ multiplex PCR, yet TCRdb's version contains in-frame clones alone and is incomplete. Of a few hundred thousand clones listed, approximately 89% are singletons. This chain connects TRBV7-2 to TRBJ2-3; D is perhaps TRBD2 (5 bases). The sample taken for sequencing was peripheral blood. The origin of this receptor is a man aged 35 to 55 who had recovered from COVID-19. The CDR3 region is CASSLGGSDTDTQYF. The CDR3 region has the DNA TGTGCCAGCAGCTTAGGAGGGTCGGACACAGATACGCAGTATTTT.